This entry lists 15 T cell receptor beta chains sequenced from one sample in a study of shared clonotypes between healthy human individuals. TCRdb's copy holds only in-frame clones and misses some; the assay was immunoSEQ multiplex PCR. The repertoire holds roughly 2.5 million clones, with around 94% as singletons. The sample consisted of naive CD4+ T cells sorted from blood. Subset in this sample: CD45RA+ positively selected. These TCRs come from a man younger than 30 in good health.

The chain uses TRBV5-6 and TRBJ2-5; the match to TRBD1 covers 11 bases. Trimming cost V 3 bases and J 4 bases; bases outside gene matches: 5. From germline, CDR1 is SGHDT and CDR2 YYEEEE. CDR3 length: 15 residues. The CDR3 region is CASSSDRGRGETQYF. CDR3 sequence (DNA): TGTGCCAGCAGCTCGGACAGGGGGCGAGGAGAGACCCAGTACTTC.

The table lists this clone with a few counts. The chain links TRBV15 to TRBJ1-5; D is ambiguous. The CDR3 is 14 amino acids. Trimming cost V 0 bases and J 6 bases, with 9 bases left between them. Germline V gene sequence: CDR1 LNHNV, CDR2 YYDKDF (reference sequence). The chain's CDR3 is CATSREGLGQPQHF. In DNA, the CDR3 is TGTGCCACCAGCAGAGAAGGTTTGGGTCAGCCCCAGCATTTT.

V usage is TRBV6-4 and J usage is TRBJ2-1, with TRBD1 matching 7 bases. This CDR3 has 14 residues. Germline CDR1 and CDR2: MRHNA and SNTAGT. The V gene end was trimmed by 4 bases and the J gene end by 10 bases; junction bases not matched to a gene: 10. The CDR3 DNA sequence: TGTGCCAGCAGTGTAGAGACAGGGATCCAAGAGCAGTTCTTC. Translating gives CASSVETGIQEQFF.

Details on this clone: At the DNA level, this CDR3 is encoded by other sequences in the same sample as well. The rearrangement joins TRBV6-1 to TRBJ2-3; D is perhaps TRBD1 or TRBD2 (5 bases each). The CDR3 totals 12 residues. CDR1 is MNHNS and CDR2 is SASEGT in the germline V gene. Trimming stripped 4 bases from V and 4 bases from J, with 6 bases between. The CDR3 region is CASSGGSDTQYF. CDR3 nucleotides: TGTGCCAGCAGTGGGGGGTCAGATACGCAGTATTTT.

The chain employs TRBV6-1 and TRBJ2-7, with a weak D call TRBD1 (6 bases). This CDR3 has 14 amino acids. V lost 6 bases and J lost 4, with 16 bases in between. CDR1 MNHNS and CDR2 SASEGT come from the germline V gene. The DNA of the CDR3 is TGTGCCAGCAGACAACAGGGTAGTCTGTACGAGCAGTACTTC. As protein: CASRQQGSLYEQYF.

About this clone: The same CDR3 can be traced to other DNA sequences in this sample. The rearrangement uses TRBV2 and TRBJ2-7; possibly TRBD2 for D (5 bases). Trimming pared 8 bases from V and 4 bases from J, leaving 12 bases between. Germline V CDR1 and CDR2: SNHLY, FYNNEI. The CDR3 consists of 12 residues. CDR3 sequence reads: CASSTGGYEQYF. DNA for the CDR3: TGTGCCAGCTCCACCGGAGGTTACGAGCAGTACTTC.

The chain employs TRBV10-3 and TRBJ1-2; D is perhaps TRBD1 (6 bases). V was cut by 4 bases and J by 2 bases, with 8 bases left in between. CDR1 is ENHRY and CDR2 is SYGVKD in the germline V gene. There are 13 residues in the CDR3. The CDR3: CAISAGENYGYTF. The CDR3 region has the DNA TGTGCCATCAGTGCAGGGGAAAACTATGGCTACACCTTC.

The rearrangement links TRBV7-9 to TRBJ2-6, with D possibly being TRBD1 (6 bases). Trimming removed 7 bases at V and 0 bases at J, with 13 bases between. Germline CDR1 SEHNR, CDR2 FQNEAQ (reference sequence). There are 16 residues in the CDR3. CDR3 protein: CASILTGNSGANVLTF. The CDR3 DNA reads TGTGCCAGCATCCTTACAGGGAACTCTGGGGCCAACGTCCTGACTTTC.

The chain recombines TRBV4-1 with TRBJ2-6, with D unresolved. CDR3 length equals 19 residues. The germline V and J ends were trimmed by 4 bases and 1 base, with 20 bases remaining between them. CDR1 MGHRA and CDR2 YSYEKL come from the germline V gene. The CDR3 nucleotides read TGCGCCAGCAGCCCACCTTGGTTACTGTTGCCTTCTGGGGCCAACGTCCTGACTTTC. The encoded protein is CASSPPWLLLPSGANVLTF.

This sequence joins TRBV15 and TRBJ1-1; D is unresolved. Germline V gives CDR1 LNHNV, CDR2 YYDKDF (reference sequence). This CDR3 has 18 residues. With 0 bases removed from V and 1 base from J, the gap between germline ends came to 18 bases. The CDR3 DNA reads TGTGCCACCAGCAGAGATTTGGCTTGGGTCAGCAAGAACACTGAAGCTTTCTTT. This sequence encodes CATSRDLAWVSKNTEAFF.

This chain joins TRBV5-3 and TRBJ1-5; tentatively, D is TRBD1 (6 bases). TRBV5-3 is treated as an ORF (open reading frame) with a function not yet certain. Trimming cost V 1 base and J 1 base, with 9 bases left between them. The CDR3 runs to 15 residues. The CDR3 nucleotides read TGTGCCAGAAGCTTGAAAGGGGGGAGCAATCAGCCCCAGCATTTT. This translates into CARSLKGGSNQPQHF.

This chain connects TRBV4-2 to TRBJ1-6; D remains ambiguous. In germline, CDR1 is LGHNA, CDR2 YNFKEQ. The CDR3 consists of 13 residues. The V end was cut by 0 bases, the J end by 10 bases, with 7 bases between. The CDR3 loop is CASSQDLGSPLHF. The CDR3 DNA follows: TGTGCCAGCAGCCAAGATCTTGGGTCACCCCTCCACTTT.

The chain joins TRBV18 to TRBJ2-1; D call uncertain. The CDR3 runs to 16 residues. Germline CDR1 KGHSH, CDR2 LQKENI. Trimming cost V 4 bases and J 3 bases, with 16 bases left between them. The chain's CDR3 is CASSLSRPTDYNEQFF. The CDR3 nucleotides read TGTGCCAGCTCACTCTCCCGGCCGACCGACTACAATGAGCAGTTCTTC.

The V gene is TRBV29-1, the J gene TRBJ1-3; D not resolved. Trimming pared 4 bases from V and 0 bases from J, leaving 10 bases between. Per the germline V gene, CDR1 is SQVTM and CDR2 is ANQGSEA. The CDR3 is made up of 14 amino acids. The CDR3 bases are TGCAGCGTTGCGGCGAGGTTCTCTGGAAACACCATATATTTT. It specifies CSVAARFSGNTIYF.

This chain uses TRBV27 with TRBJ1-1, with no clear D. With 2 bases removed from V and 0 bases from J, the gap between germline ends came to 7 bases. This CDR3 region has 14 residues. CDR1 MNHEY and CDR2 SMNVEV come from the germline V gene (reference sequence). CDR3 protein: CASSLHRLNTEAFF. The CDR3 bases are TGTGCCAGCAGTTTACATAGGCTGAACACTGAAGCTTTCTTT.